The present entry profiles one T cell receptor beta chain with its context. Its antigen is unknown. Profiling relied on immunoSEQ multiplex PCR, and the TCRdb table lists in-frame clones only, not all of them. The sample records around 99,000 clones, more than 85% being singletons. This record comes from a study of T cell responses to AZD1222 COVID-19 vaccine. General observations from the study: The study reported that nearly half of spike-specific TCRs target unmutated variant regions. Spike-specific TCRs gained breadth and depth after people received two AZD1222 doses. After the peak T cell response, and only then, were repertoires sampled.

J gave up 6 bases and V 7 bases, and 8 bases lay outside the gene matches. Germline CDR1 is MDHEN and CDR2 is SYDVKM. The CDR3 contains 13 residues. Doses given second, at about 4 or about 12 weeks, were pooled. The clonotype originates from an adult who received the AZD1222 COVID-19 vaccine. The J gene is TRBJ1-2, the V gene TRBV28; 7 bases fit TRBD1. The sequencing here drew on peripheral blood, taken 28 days after the second AZD1222 dose. The CDR3 is CASIADRVNGYTF. CDR3 nucleotides: TGTGCCAGCATCGCCGACAGGGTAAATGGCTACACCTTC.